The present T cell receptor beta chain was sequenced within a study of cytomegalovirus exposure and HLA in healthy donors. The CDR3 has 15 amino acids. This clone was observed a few times. Sequenced by immunoSEQ multiplex PCR; TCRdb stores in-frame clones only, minus some. The sample carries more than 300,000 clones, just over 85% recorded once. The TCR comes from a young woman in good health and CMV-seronegative. Input material: PBMCs. The J gene is TRBJ1-6, the V gene TRBV21-1; TRBD1, as called in the table, went unchecked against the DNA. TRBV21-1 is a pseudogene. The CDR3 is CASSLEQGSNSPLHF. Written as DNA, the CDR3 is TGTGCCAGCAGCCTCGAACAGGGGAGTAATTCACCCCTCCACTTT.